This passage covers 8 T cell receptor beta chains from one sample sequenced in a study of neurological immune-mediated disorders. TCRdb fed the 5' RACE reads into MiXCR, producing one record per CDR3 protein. This table holds tens of thousands of distinct CDR3 sequences, about an eighth found once. The specimen was PBMCs. The source of these receptors is a man in his fifties or sixties in good health.

This clonotype was observed many times. J is TRBJ1-2 and V is TRBV27; D is unclear. This CDR3 comprises 13 residues. From germline, CDR1 is MNHEY and CDR2 SMNVEV (reference sequence). V was cut by 4 bases and J by 5 bases, with 11 bases left in between. CDR3 DNA sequence: TGTGCCAGCAGTTCCGGCCTTGATTATGGCTACACCTTC. This translates into CASSSGLDYGYTF.

The chain employs TRBV5-1 and TRBJ1-4; TRBD1 agrees at 8 bases. The germline V gene has CDR1 SGHRS and CDR2 YFSETQ. The CDR3 is made up of 15 amino acids. CDR3 coding DNA: TGCGTAAGCAGCTCAGACAGGGGAACGAGTGAAAAACTGTTTTTT. This gives the protein CVSSSDRGTSEKLFF.

This clonotype occurred many times. The J gene is TRBJ1-2, the V gene TRBV25-1; 10 bases are shared with TRBD1. CDR1 MGHDK and CDR2 SYGVNS come from the germline V gene. The CDR3 runs 14 residues. V lost 5 bases and J lost 4; bases outside the gene matches: 4. Written as DNA, the CDR3 is TGTGCCAGCAGTAGCCGGGACAGGGGCTATGGCTACACCTTC. This encodes CASSSRDRGYGYTF.

This clonotype was detected only a few times. The V and J genes are TRBV29-1 and TRBJ1-5; the D is unclear. Deletions cut 5 bases from V and 3 bases from J, with 11 bases between. Germline-derived CDR1 and CDR2 are SQVTM and ANQGSEA. This CDR3 is 13 amino acids long. The CDR3 is CSVTWGSNQPQHF. CDR3 DNA: TGCAGCGTTACCTGGGGTTCCAATCAGCCCCAGCATTTT.

The chain joins TRBV12-3 or TRBV12-4 to TRBJ2-5, with 10 bases aligning to TRBD2. This CDR3 is 16 amino acids long. The CDR3 region is CVSSPSSGGIKETQYF. The CDR3 bases are TGTGTTAGCAGTCCATCTAGCGGGGGAATTAAAGAGACCCAGTACTTC.

This clonotype was counted many times. This rearrangement joins TRBV7-9 to TRBJ2-3, with D hard to call. Trimming took 7 bases from V and 7 from J, leaving 12 bases between them. Germline CDR1 and CDR2: SEHNR and FQNEAQ (reference sequence). This CDR3 spans 12 amino acids. This chain's CDR3 is CASTAGTHTQYF. As DNA, the CDR3 is TGTGCCAGCACCGCCGGCACTCATACGCAGTATTTT.

This clonotype has ten or more counts. The V gene is TRBV5-1, the J gene TRBJ1-1; D is ambiguous. CDR1 and CDR2 (germline): SGHRS, YFSETQ. CDR3 length equals 15 residues. Deletions cut 0 bases from V and 8 bases from J, with 17 bases between. DNA of the CDR3: TGCGCCAGCAGCTTGGCCCGTTTTAGGGCGGGGGAAGCTTTCTTT. Its protein product is CASSLARFRAGEAFF.

The sample holds many counts of this clonotype. A junction boundary mismatches the germline segment, possibly from a read error. This rearrangement joins TRBV12-3 or TRBV12-4 to TRBJ2-5, with 11 bases that match TRBD2. CDR3 length: 13 residues. In DNA, the CDR3 is TGTGCCAGCAGTCTAGCGGGGGGAGAGACCCAGTACTTC. Its protein is CASSLAGGETQYF.